These 19 T cell receptor beta chains came from one sample sequenced in a study of beta chain features in type 1 diabetes (dated by TCRdb to 2017 to 2018). What the authors observed across the whole study: In all four CD4+ subsets, TCRB CDR3 length was moderately but significantly shorter in type 1 diabetes patients.

Library construction relied on the immunoSEQ multiplex PCR assay. All of the isolated RNA was reverse transcribed with the High Capacity cDNA Reverse Transcription Kit, so expressed TCRB transcripts were sequenced. TCRdb took this table from immuneACCESS and kept in-frame rearrangements with V and J called. Such tables lack part of the clones; where checked against another copy, unresolved V genes explain under half of the gap, and the rest is unexplained. The sample records 120,000 to 150,000 clones, around an eighth of which are singletons. The top ten constitute 1.3% of the sample. For these receptors, no antigen is known. Sequenced sample: central memory CD4+ T cells from blood. Every receptor here comes from a young man with type 1 diabetes.

This clone showed up many times. The chain recombines TRBV14 with TRBJ2-7; TRBD2 might be the D (5 bases). This CDR3 is 14 amino acids long. Germline-derived CDR1 and CDR2 are SGHDN and FVKESK. The V and J ends lost 0 bases and 4 bases respectively, with 10 bases between them. The CDR3, as DNA: TGTGCCAGCAGCCAAGATAGCGTAAGGTACGAGCAGTACTTC. It is translated as CASSQDSVRYEQYF. Full variable domain (rest looked up from reference TRBV14 and TRBJ2-7): EAGVTQFPSHSVIEKGQTVTLRCDPISGHDNLYWYRRVMGKEIKFLLHFVKESKQDESGMPNNRFLAERTGGTYSTLKVQPAELEDSGVYFCASSQDSVRYEQYFGPGTRLTVT.

This clone was counted many times. This same CDR3 is encoded by further DNA sequences in the sample. The chain joins TRBV4-1 to TRBJ2-7; TRBD1 or TRBD2 may be the D gene (5 bases each). This CDR3 comprises 13 residues. Germline CDR1 and CDR2: MGHRA and YSYEKL. V was shortened by 2 bases and J by 6 bases, with 11 bases between the two germline ends. This CDR3 is CASSQRDGGEQYF. In DNA, the CDR3 is TGCGCCAGCAGCCAAAGGGACGGTGGCGAGCAGTACTTC.

The chain carries TRBV5-1 and TRBJ2-7; possibly TRBD2 for D (6 bases). Germline CDR1 reads SGHRS; CDR2 reads YFSETQ. V lost 3 bases to trimming and J lost 6 bases, with 16 bases between them. The CDR3 totals 14 residues. The CDR3 DNA reads TGCGCCAGCAGCTCGCCAACTAGCTACAGCGAGCAGTACTTC. Translation: CASSSPTSYSEQYF.

This clone was counted between two and nine times. The chain carries TRBV6-5 and TRBJ2-7, with 8 bases fitting TRBD1. Germline V lookup: CDR1 MNHEY, CDR2 SVGAGI. V was pared by 2 bases and J by 3 bases, with 6 bases of the junction left unmatched. CDR3 length: 15 amino acids. The CDR3 coding sequence is TGTGCCAGCAGTTACCCCGGACAGGGCAGCTACGAGCAGTACTTC. This encodes CASSYPGQGSYEQYF.

J is TRBJ2-1 and V is TRBV29-1; 9 nucleotides align to TRBD1. CDR1 SQVTM and CDR2 ANQGSEA come from the germline V gene. The CDR3 is 14 amino acids. V shed 3 bases and J 7 bases; nucleotides not matched to a gene: 7. For the CDR3, the DNA is TGCAGCGTTGATCCGGGACAGGGAGGAAATGAGCAGTTCTTC. Its translation: CSVDPGQGGNEQFF.

The chain combines TRBV10-3 with TRBJ1-6; D perhaps matches TRBD1 (5 bases). V lost 0 bases to trimming and J lost 7 bases, with 10 bases between them. CDR1 is ENHRY, CDR2 SYGVKD, per germline. There are 15 residues in the CDR3. DNA of the CDR3: TGTGCCATCAGTGAGTCGGAGGGGTGGAATTCACCCCTCCACTTT. It translates to CAISESEGWNSPLHF.

This clone occurred a few times. The chain links TRBV7-6 to TRBJ1-1, with 8 bases that match TRBD1. Germline V lookup: CDR1 SGHVS, CDR2 FNYEAQ. Trimming at V came to 2 bases and at J to 5 bases, leaving 4 bases not matched to a gene. The CDR3 sequence is 14 residues long. CDR3: CASSLQGADTEAFF. The DNA for the CDR3 is TGTGCCAGCAGCTTACAGGGGGCTGATACTGAAGCTTTCTTT.

J is TRBJ2-1 and V is TRBV5-1; 10 positions agree with TRBD1. Trimming removed 4 bases from V and 7 bases from J; junction bases left unmatched: 8. Germline values: CDR1 SGHRS, CDR2 YFSETQ. The CDR3 is 15 residues long. In DNA form, the CDR3 reads TGCGCCAGCAGCCCCCGGGACAGGGGCGCGAATGAGCAGTTCTTC. Amino acid sequence: CASSPRDRGANEQFF.

This clone was recorded at least ten times. The V and J genes are TRBV5-1 and TRBJ2-3, with D perhaps TRBD1 (6 bases). V was clipped by 8 bases and J by 4 bases, with 17 bases between them. Germline CDR1 SGHRS, CDR2 YFSETQ. This CDR3 has 14 residues. Written as DNA, the CDR3 is TGCGCCAGACCGGGACACCTCTCTCCAGATACGCAGTATTTT. Its protein is CARPGHLSPDTQYF.

The chain recombines TRBV7-2 with TRBJ2-7; D gene ambiguous. Between the trimmed V and J ends, which lost 5 bases and 2 bases, there was a span of 13 bases. CDR1 is SGHTA, CDR2 FQGNSA, per germline. The CDR3 is 14 amino acids. CDR3 DNA: TGTGCCAGCAGCCTTCTAGGGAAACCCTACGAGCAGTACTTC. Translation: CASSLLGKPYEQYF.

This clone was seen a few times. J is TRBJ1-1 and V is TRBV6-1; D not certain. Trimming pared 5 bases from V and 1 base from J, leaving 11 bases between. The CDR3 loop spans 14 amino acids. Germline V CDR1 and CDR2: MNHNS, SASEGT. In nucleotides, the CDR3 is TGTGCCAGCAGTATAGGACTGACGAACACTGAAGCTTTCTTT. Translation: CASSIGLTNTEAFF.

The chain joins TRBV29-1 to TRBJ1-1; D call uncertain. CDR1 and CDR2 from the germline V gene are SQVTM and ANQGSEA. V was trimmed by 8 bases and J by 3 bases, leaving 1 base between them. This CDR3 comprises 8 residues. CDR3 loop: CSYTEAFF. CDR3 nucleotide sequence: TGCAGCTACACTGAAGCTTTCTTT.

This clone occurred a few times. The chain has TRBV28 and TRBJ2-7; D gene unclear. Germline CDR1 reads MDHEN; CDR2 reads SYDVKM. The CDR3 has 11 amino acids. The V and J ends lost 7 bases and 6 bases respectively, with 10 bases between them. CDR3 sequence reads: CASIGLAEQYF. For the CDR3, the DNA is TGTGCCAGCATCGGATTAGCCGAGCAGTACTTC.

The V and J genes are TRBV5-1 and TRBJ2-6; D not certain. V was cut by 4 bases and J by 1 base, with 12 bases left in between. CDR3 length: 16 residues. The germline V gene encodes CDR1 SGHRS and CDR2 YFSETQ. The CDR3 DNA follows: TGCGCCAGCAGCATACCTTTGGGATCTGGGGCCAACGTCCTGACTTTC. Translation gives CASSIPLGSGANVLTF.

V and J are TRBV29-1 and TRBJ1-5; 7 nucleotides align to TRBD1. CDR3 size: 13 residues. Germline CDR1 SQVTM, CDR2 ANQGSEA. V shed 7 bases, J shed 7 bases, and the junction held 10 bases outside the gene matches. The DNA for the CDR3 is TGCAGCGGGGCAGGGGGTGGTGGGCAGCCCCAGCATTTT. Protein: CSGAGGGGQPQHF.

This clone turned up a few times. The chain is built from TRBV7-9 and TRBJ1-2, with D perhaps matching TRBD1 (5 bases). Trimming left V 5 bases short and J 1 base short, with 14 bases between. Germline values: CDR1 SEHNR, CDR2 FQNEAQ (reference sequence). The CDR3 totals 15 residues. The CDR3 reads CASSRGERLNYGYTF. The CDR3 DNA reads as TGTGCCAGCAGCCGAGGGGAGAGACTTAACTATGGCTACACCTTC.

This clone was observed many times. The CDR3 nucleotides read TGTGCCAGCAGTTTAGGGACAATGAACACTGAAGCTTTCTTT. Encoded protein: CASSLGTMNTEAFF. This chain joins TRBV28 and TRBJ1-1; D perhaps matches TRBD1 (6 bases). The CDR3 has 14 residues. CDR1 MDHEN and CDR2 SYDVKM come from the germline V gene. The germline V and J ends were trimmed by 2 bases and 0 bases, with 7 bases remaining between them.

The V and J genes are TRBV7-8 and TRBJ1-5; D perhaps matches TRBD1 (5 bases). The CDR3 is 19 amino acids. In germline, CDR1 is SGHVS, CDR2 FQNEAQ. V shed 5 bases and J shed 0 bases, with 23 bases lying between them. The CDR3: CASSRARFAQAGSNQPQHF. CDR3 sequence (DNA): TGTGCCAGCAGCCGCGCAAGATTCGCACAGGCCGGTAGCAATCAGCCCCAGCATTTT. Full variable domain (outside the CDR3, taken from reference TRBV7-8 and TRBJ1-5): GAGVSQSPRYKVAKRGQDVALRCDPISGHVSLFWYQQALGQGPEFLTYFQNEAQLDKSGLPSDRFFAERPEGSVSTLKIQRTQQEDSAVYLCASSRARFAQAGSNQPQHFGDGTRLSIL.

This clone came up once. The V and J genes are TRBV6-6 and TRBJ2-3, with 9 positions matching TRBD2. This CDR3 region has 14 residues. Germline V gene data show CDR1 as MNHNY and CDR2 as SVGAGI (reference sequence). V lost 3 bases, J lost 9 bases, and 7 bases stayed unmatched. The CDR3 loop reads CASSYTSGPPTQYF. CDR3 nucleotide sequence: TGTGCCAGCAGTTATACTAGCGGGCCCCCGACGCAGTATTTT.